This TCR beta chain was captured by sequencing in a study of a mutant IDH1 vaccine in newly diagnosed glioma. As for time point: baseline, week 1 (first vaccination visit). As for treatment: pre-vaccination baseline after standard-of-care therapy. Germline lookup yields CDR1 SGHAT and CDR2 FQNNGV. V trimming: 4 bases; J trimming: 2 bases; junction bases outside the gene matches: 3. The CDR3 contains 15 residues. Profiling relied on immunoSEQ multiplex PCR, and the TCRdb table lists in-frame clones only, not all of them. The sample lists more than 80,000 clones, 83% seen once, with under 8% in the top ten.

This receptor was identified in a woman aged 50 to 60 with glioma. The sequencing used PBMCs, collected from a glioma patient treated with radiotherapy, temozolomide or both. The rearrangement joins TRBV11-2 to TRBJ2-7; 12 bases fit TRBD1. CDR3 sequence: CASSSRDRGPYEQYF. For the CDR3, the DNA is TGTGCCAGCAGCTCCCGGGACAGGGGGCCCTACGAGCAGTACTTC.